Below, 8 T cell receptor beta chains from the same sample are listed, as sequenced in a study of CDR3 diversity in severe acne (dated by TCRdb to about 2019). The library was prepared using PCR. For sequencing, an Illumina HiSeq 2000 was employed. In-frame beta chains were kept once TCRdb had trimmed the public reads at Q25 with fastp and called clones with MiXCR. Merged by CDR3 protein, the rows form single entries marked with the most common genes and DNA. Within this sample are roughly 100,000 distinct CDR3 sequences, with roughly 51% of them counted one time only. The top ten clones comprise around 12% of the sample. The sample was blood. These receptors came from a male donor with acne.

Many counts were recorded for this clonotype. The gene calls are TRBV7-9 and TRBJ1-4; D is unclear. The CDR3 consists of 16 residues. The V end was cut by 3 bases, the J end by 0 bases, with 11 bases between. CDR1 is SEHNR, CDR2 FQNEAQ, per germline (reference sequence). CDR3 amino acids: CASSFGSLATNEKLFF. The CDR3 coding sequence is TGTGCCAGCAGCTTCGGAAGCCTTGCAACTAATGAAAAACTGTTTTTT.

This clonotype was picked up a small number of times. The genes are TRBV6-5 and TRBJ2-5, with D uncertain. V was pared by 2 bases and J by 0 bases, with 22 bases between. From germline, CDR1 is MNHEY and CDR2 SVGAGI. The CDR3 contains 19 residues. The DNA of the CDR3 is TGTGCCAGCAGTTACCTCAGCCTGCTTGACAAGAAGTACCAAGAGACCCAGTACTTC. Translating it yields CASSYLSLLDKKYQETQYF.

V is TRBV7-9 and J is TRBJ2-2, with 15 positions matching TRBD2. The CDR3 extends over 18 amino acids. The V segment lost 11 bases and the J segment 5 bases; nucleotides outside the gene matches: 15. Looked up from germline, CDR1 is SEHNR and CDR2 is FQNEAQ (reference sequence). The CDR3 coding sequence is TGTGCCGGCCACGAAGGGGGACTAGCGGGAGGAAAGACCGGGGAGCTGTTTTTT. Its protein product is CAGHEGGLAGGKTGELFF.

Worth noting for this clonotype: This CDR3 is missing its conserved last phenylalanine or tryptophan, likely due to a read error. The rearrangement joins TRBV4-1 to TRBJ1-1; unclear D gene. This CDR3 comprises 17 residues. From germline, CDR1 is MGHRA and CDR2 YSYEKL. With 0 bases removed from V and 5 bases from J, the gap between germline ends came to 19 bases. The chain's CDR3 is CASSQEVIETGRTEAFL. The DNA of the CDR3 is TGCGCCAGCAGCCAAGAAGTAATTGAGACGGGTCGGACTGAAGCTTTCCTT.

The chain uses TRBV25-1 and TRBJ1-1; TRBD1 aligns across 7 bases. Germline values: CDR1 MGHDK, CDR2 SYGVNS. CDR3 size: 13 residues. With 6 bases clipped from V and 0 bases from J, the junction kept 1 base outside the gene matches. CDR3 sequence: CASRTGVNTEAFF. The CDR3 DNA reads TGTGCCAGCAGAACAGGGGTGAACACTGAAGCTTTCTTT.

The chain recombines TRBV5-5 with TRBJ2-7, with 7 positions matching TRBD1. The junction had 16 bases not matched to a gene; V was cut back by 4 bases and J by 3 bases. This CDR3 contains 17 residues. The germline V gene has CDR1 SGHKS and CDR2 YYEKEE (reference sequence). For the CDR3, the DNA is TGTGCCAGCAGCCAAGAAGTCGGGACAGCCACTGACTACGAGCAGTACTTC. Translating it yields CASSQEVGTATDYEQYF.

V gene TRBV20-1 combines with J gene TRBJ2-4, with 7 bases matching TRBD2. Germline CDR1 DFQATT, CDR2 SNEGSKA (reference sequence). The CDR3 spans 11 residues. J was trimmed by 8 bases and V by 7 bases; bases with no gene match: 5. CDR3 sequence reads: CSVPAGDIQYF. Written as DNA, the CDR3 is TGCAGTGTTCCCGCGGGAGACATTCAGTACTTC.

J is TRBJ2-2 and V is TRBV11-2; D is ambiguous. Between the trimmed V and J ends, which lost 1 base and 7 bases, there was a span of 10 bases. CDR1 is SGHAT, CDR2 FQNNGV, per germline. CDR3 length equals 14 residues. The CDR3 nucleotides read TGTGCCAGCAGCTTAGGTGTGGGCGGCGGGGAGCTGTTTTTT. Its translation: CASSLGVGGGELFF.